This is a list of T cell receptor beta chains from one sample in a study of T cell responses to AZD1222 COVID-19 vaccine. The table came from immunoSEQ multiplex PCR; TCRdb's copy has only in-frame clones and leaves some out. The repertoire holds approximately 150,000 clones, with 80% to 95% as singletons. The starting material was peripheral blood, obtained on day 0 of AZD1222 vaccination. The receptors originated from an adult in good health. The CDR3 runs from the conserved cysteine through the conserved F or W. A D gene is named only where the DNA matches it firmly. Clone size, where shown, is once, few, many, or a class for clones that have expanded.

CASSSLAGLLTDTQYF,TGTGCCAGCAGCTCTCTAGCGGGGCTCCTCACAGATACGCAGTATTTT,TRBJ2-3,TRBV2,TRBD2,.
CASSVQGDTEAFF,TGTGCCAGCAGCGTACAGGGAGACACTGAAGCTTTCTTT,TRBJ1-1,TRBV7-9,.,.
CASSSPGDTQYF,TGTGCCAGCAGTTCCCCGGGGGATACGCAGTATTTT,TRBJ2-3,TRBV6-5,.,.
CASSLHEGGTTEAFF,TGTGCCAGCAGCTTACACGAAGGGGGGACTACTGAAGCTTTCTTT,TRBJ1-1,TRBV27,.,.
CASSWAGGNQPQHF,TGTGCCAGCAGCTGGGCAGGTGGCAATCAGCCCCAGCATTTT,TRBJ1-5,TRBV5-6,.,.
CASTESTEAFF,TGTGCCAGTACGGAGTCGACTGAAGCTTTCTTT,TRBJ1-1,TRBV19,.,.
CASSQGAGGLVDTQYF,TGCGCCAGCAGCCAAGGAGCGGGGGGGTTAGTGGATACGCAGTATTTT,TRBJ2-3,TRBV4-3,TRBD2,once
CASSQVSGGAVGDEQFF,TGCGCCAGCAGCCAAGTCTCGGGGGGGGCCGTTGGGGATGAGCAGTTCTTC,TRBJ2-1,TRBV4-3,TRBD2,once
CSARDTRGYTF,TGCAGTGCTAGAGATACGAGAGGCTACACCTTC,TRBJ1-2,TRBV20-1,.,.
CASSGGLFNIQYF,TGTGCCAGCAGTGGGGGCCTTTTCAACATTCAGTACTTC,TRBJ2-4,TRBV2,.,.
CSASPYGQGADGYTF,TGCAGTGCTAGTCCATATGGGCAGGGGGCTGATGGCTACACCTTC,TRBJ1-2,TRBV20-1,TRBD1,.
CASSLPNNEQFF,TGCGCCAGCAGCCTCCCTAACAATGAGCAGTTCTTC,TRBJ2-1,TRBV5-1,.,.
CARSDLGREYYEQYF,TGTGCCAGGAGCGACCTAGGGAGAGAATACTACGAGCAGTACTTC,TRBJ2-7,TRBV30,.,.
CASAVGASEAGYEQYF,TGTGCCAGCGCAGTAGGAGCCTCCGAGGCCGGCTACGAGCAGTACTTC,TRBJ2-7,TRBV7-3,.,.
CATMFGSSPSNTGELFF,TGTGCCACCATGTTTGGGAGCAGTCCTTCGAACACCGGGGAGCTGTTTTTT,TRBJ2-2,TRBV15,.,once
CASSLGVDGSEQFF,TGTGCCAGCAGCTTAGGTGTGGACGGGTCTGAGCAGTTCTTC,TRBJ2-1,TRBV7-2,.,.
CASSRDRITNTEAFF,TGTGCCAGCTCCCGGGACAGGATAACCAACACTGAAGCTTTCTTT,TRBJ1-1,TRBV18,TRBD1,.
CAISSGSIDQPQHF,TGTGCCATCAGTTCAGGGAGCATTGATCAGCCCCAGCATTTT,TRBJ1-5,TRBV10-3,.,.
CASSGTGTGYTGELFF,TGTGCCAGCAGCGGGACCGGGACAGGGTACACCGGGGAGCTGTTTTTT,TRBJ2-2,TRBV9,TRBD1,.
CASLRDLQETQYF,TGTGCCAGCTTACGGGACCTACAAGAGACCCAGTACTTC,TRBJ2-5,TRBV2,.,.
CASSSSDRDGYEQYF,TGTGCCAGCAGCTCGTCCGACAGGGATGGATACGAGCAGTACTTC,TRBJ2-7,TRBV6-5,TRBD1,.
CASRTGTYEQYF,TGTGCCAGCCGGACAGGGACCTACGAGCAGTACTTC,TRBJ2-7,TRBV7-9,TRBD1,.
CASSFSGATEAFF,TGTGCCAGCAGTTTCTCGGGGGCGACTGAAGCTTTCTTT,TRBJ1-1,TRBV28,.,.
CASRNLRSEQETQYF,TGTGCCAGCAGGAACCTCAGGAGCGAACAGGAGACCCAGTACTTC,TRBJ2-5,TRBV27,.,once
CASSLALGGYTF,TGTGCCAGCAGTTTAGCGCTGGGGGGCTACACCTTC,TRBJ1-2,TRBV12-3/TRBV12-4,.,.
CASSDDTRTGTPHGYTF,TGTGCCAGCAGTGATGATACCCGGACAGGGACGCCGCATGGCTACACCTTC,TRBJ1-2,TRBV25-1,TRBD1,once
CASSLGGRGHEKLFF,TGTGCCAGCAGCTTGGGGGGGAGGGGTCACGAAAAACTGTTTTTT,TRBJ1-4,TRBV5-4,.,.
CASSFLGTTQYF,TGTGCCAGCAGTTTTTTAGGAACCACGCAGTATTTT,TRBJ2-3,TRBV27,.,.
CASSVSGSGNTIYF,TGTGCCAGCAGCGTATCCGGCTCTGGAAACACCATATATTTT,TRBJ1-3,TRBV9,.,.
CASSQQGATGELFF,TGTGCCAGCAGTCAACAGGGGGCTACCGGGGAGCTGTTTTTT,TRBJ2-2,TRBV7-8,TRBD1,.
CASSVGHNEQFF,TGTGCCAGCAGTGTGGGGCACAATGAGCAGTTCTTC,TRBJ2-1,TRBV2,.,.
CASRQGTGNTNTEAFF,TGTGCCAGCAGGCAAGGGACAGGTAATACGAACACTGAAGCTTTCTTT,TRBJ1-1,TRBV14,TRBD1,.